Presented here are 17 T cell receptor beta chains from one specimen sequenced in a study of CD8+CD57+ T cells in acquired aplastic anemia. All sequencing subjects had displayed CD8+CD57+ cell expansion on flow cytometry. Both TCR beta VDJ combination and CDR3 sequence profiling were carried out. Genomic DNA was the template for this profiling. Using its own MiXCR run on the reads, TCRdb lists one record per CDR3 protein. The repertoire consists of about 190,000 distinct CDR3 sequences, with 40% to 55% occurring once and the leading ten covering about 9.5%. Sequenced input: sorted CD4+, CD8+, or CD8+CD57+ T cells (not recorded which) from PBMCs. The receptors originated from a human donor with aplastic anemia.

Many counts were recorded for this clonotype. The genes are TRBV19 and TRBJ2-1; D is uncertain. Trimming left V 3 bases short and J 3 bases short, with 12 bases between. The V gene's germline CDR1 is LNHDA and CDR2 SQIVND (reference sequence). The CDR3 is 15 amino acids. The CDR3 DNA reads TGTGCCAGTAGTATTGTACTTGCCTACTACAATGAGCAGTTCTTC. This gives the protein CASSIVLAYYNEQFF.

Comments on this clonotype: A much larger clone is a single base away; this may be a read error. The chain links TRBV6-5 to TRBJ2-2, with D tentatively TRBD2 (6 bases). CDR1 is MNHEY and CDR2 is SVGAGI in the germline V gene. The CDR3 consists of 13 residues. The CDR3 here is CASSLEGAGELSF. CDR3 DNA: TGTGCCAGCAGTTTGGAGGGTGCCGGGGAGCTGTCTTTT.

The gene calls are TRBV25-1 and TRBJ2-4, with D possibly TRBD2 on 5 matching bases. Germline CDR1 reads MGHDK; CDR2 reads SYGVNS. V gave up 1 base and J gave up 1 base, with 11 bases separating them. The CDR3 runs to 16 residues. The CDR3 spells CASSESGNRAKNIQYF. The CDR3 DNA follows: TGTGCCAGCAGTGAATCGGGGAATAGGGCCAAAAACATTCAGTACTTC.

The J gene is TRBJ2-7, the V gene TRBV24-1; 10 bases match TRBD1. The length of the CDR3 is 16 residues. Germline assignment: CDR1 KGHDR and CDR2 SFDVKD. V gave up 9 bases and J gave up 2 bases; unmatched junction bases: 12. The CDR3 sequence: CATSIIGTGVPYEQYF. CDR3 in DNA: TGTGCCACCTCCATCATAGGGACAGGGGTTCCCTACGAGCAGTACTTC.

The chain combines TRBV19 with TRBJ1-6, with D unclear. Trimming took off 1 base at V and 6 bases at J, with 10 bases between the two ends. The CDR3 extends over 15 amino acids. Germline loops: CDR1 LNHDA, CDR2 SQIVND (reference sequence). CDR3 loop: CASSIGAVGNSPLHF. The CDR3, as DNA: TGTGCCAGTAGTATAGGGGCGGTGGGTAATTCACCCCTCCACTTT.

CDR3 region: CSVGKRGHEDTQYF. CDR3 in DNA: TGCAGCGTTGGGAAGAGGGGGCATGAGGATACGCAGTATTTT. This chain uses TRBV29-1 with TRBJ2-3; TRBD1 matches at 7 bases. The length of the CDR3 is 14 residues. CDR1 SQVTM and CDR2 ANQGSEA come from the germline V gene. The J segment lost 6 bases and the V segment lost 4 bases, leaving 10 bases of the junction unmatched.

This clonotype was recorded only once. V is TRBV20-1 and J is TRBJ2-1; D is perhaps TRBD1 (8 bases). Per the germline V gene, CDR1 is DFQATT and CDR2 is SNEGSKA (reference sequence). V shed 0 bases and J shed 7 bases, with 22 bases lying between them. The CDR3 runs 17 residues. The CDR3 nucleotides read TGCAGTGCTAGAGATGGCGGGGGCCAGGGGGCTTTGAATGAGCAGTTCTTC. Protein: CSARDGGGQGALNEQFF.

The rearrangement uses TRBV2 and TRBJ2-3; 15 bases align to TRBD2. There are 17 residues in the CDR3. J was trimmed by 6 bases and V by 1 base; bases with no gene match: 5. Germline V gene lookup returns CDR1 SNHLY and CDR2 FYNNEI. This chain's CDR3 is CASSEGTSGRAADTQYF. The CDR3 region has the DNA TGTGCCAGCAGTGAAGGGACTAGCGGGAGGGCCGCCGATACGCAGTATTTT.

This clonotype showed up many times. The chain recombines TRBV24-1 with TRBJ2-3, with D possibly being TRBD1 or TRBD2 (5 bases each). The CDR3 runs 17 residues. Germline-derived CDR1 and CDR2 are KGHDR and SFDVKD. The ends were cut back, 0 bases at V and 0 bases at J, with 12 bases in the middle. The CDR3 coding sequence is TGTGCCACCAGTGATTTGCGTTCGGGACCTAGCACAGATACGCAGTATTTT. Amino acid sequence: CATSDLRSGPSTDTQYF.

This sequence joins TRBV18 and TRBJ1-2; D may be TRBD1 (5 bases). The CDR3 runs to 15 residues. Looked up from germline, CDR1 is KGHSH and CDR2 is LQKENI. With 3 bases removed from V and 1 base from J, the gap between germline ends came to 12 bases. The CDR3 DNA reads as TGTGCCAGCTCACCCGCGCCAGGGATTAACTATGGCTACACCTTC. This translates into CASSPAPGINYGYTF.

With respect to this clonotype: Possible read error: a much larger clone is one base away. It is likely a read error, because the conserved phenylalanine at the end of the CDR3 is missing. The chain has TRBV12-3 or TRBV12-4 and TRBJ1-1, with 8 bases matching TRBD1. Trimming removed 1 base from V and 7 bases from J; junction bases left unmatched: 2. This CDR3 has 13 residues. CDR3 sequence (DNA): TGTGCCAGCAGTTTAGTAGGGACAGGTGAAGCTTTCCTT. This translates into CASSLVGTGEAFL.

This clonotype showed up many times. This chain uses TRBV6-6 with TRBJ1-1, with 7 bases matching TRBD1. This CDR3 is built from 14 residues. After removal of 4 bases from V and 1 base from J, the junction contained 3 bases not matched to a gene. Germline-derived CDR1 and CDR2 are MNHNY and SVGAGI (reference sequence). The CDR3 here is CASSSGQWNTEAFF. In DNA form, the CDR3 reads TGTGCCAGCAGTTCGGGACAGTGGAACACTGAAGCTTTCTTT.

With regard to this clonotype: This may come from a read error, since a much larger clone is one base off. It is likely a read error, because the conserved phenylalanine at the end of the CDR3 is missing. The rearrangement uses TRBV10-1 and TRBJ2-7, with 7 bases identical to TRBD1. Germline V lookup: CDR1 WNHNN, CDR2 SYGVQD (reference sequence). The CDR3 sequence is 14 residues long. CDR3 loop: CASSLRQGPYEQYL. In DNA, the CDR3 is TGTGCCAGCAGCCTCCGACAGGGACCTTACGAGCAGTACCTC.

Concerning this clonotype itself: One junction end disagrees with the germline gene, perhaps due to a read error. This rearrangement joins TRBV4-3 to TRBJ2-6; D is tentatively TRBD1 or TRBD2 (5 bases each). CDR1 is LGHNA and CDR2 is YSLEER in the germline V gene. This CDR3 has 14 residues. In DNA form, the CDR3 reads TGCGCCAGCAGCCAGGGGGTAGGGGACAACGTCCTGACTTTC. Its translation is CASSQGVGDNVLTF.

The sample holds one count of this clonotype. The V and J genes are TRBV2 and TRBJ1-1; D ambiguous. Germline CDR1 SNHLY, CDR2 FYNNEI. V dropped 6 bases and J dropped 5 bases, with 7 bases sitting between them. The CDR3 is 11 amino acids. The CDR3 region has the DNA TGTGCCAGCAGAGGAGGGACTGAAGCTTTCTTT. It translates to CASRGGTEAFF.

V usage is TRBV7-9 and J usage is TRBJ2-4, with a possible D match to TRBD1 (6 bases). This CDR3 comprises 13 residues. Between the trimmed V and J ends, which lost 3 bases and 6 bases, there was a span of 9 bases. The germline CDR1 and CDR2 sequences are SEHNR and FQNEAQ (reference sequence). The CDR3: CASSLAGVNIQYF. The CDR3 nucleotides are TGTGCCAGCAGCTTGGCAGGGGTAAACATTCAGTACTTC. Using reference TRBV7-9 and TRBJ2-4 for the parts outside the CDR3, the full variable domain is DTGVSQNPRHKITKRGQNVTFRCDPISEHNRLYWYRQTLGQGPEFLTYFQNEAQLEKSRLLSDRFSAERPKGSFSTLEIQRTEQGDSAMYLCASSLAGVNIQYFGAGTRLSVL.

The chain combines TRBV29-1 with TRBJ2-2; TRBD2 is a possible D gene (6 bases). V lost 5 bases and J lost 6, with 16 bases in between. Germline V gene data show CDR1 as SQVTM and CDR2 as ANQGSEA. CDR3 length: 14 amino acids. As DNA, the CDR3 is TGCAGCGTTTACACGGGAGCTGGTCCCGGGGAGCTGTTTTTT. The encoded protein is CSVYTGAGPGELFF.